The following is a T cell receptor beta chain sequence with its context. Its antigen is as yet unknown. The data were obtained in a study of cytomegalovirus exposure and HLA in healthy donors. Study-wide results and limits: CMV antigen specificity of a few CMV-associated chains was confirmed in vitro. Reported findings show TCR beta sequences accurately forecast HLA-A and HLA-B alleles in most subjects. Most TCR sequences showed up rarely, but some public TCRs showed up in many donors. The study labeled 180 or so TCR beta chains cytomegalovirus-associated.

The germline gives CDR1 WNHNN, CDR2 SYGVQD (reference sequence). The CDR3 is 16 amino acids. Trimming cost V 4 bases and J 1 base; bases outside gene matches: 4. The primer mix had 60 Vbeta and 13 Jbeta primers. TCRdb keeps only in-frame clones here, not all; method: immunoSEQ multiplex PCR. The data contain 90,000 to 110,000 clones, over 65% of them singletons. The chain has TRBV10-1 and TRBJ2-3; TRBD1 aligns across 11 bases. This sequence originates from a man aged 35-49 years in good health and CMV-seropositive. Sequencing was done on a sample of PBMCs. CDR3 coding DNA: TGCGCCAGCAGTGCCGGGACAGGGGGAGGCACAGATACGCAGTATTTT. It specifies CASSAGTGGGTDTQYF.